What follows describes a single TCR beta chain. What it binds is unknown. Here immunoSEQ multiplex PCR was the method, and the copy in TCRdb shows in-frame clones only, minus some. The repertoire includes 70,000 to 90,000 clones, about 82% of them detected once, and 8.7% sits in the top ten. This sample was included in a study of T cell responses to AZD1222 COVID-19 vaccine. Study as a whole: Second-dose intervals near 4 or 12 weeks were combined.

This CDR3 is 15 amino acids long. V was trimmed by 2 bases and J by 4 bases, leaving 14 bases between them. Germline CDR1 is MNHEY and CDR2 is SVGAGI. Study results and caveats: Donors were mostly white British, more females; clonal diversity possibly underestimated.

This TCR was sampled from an adult in good health. This sequence joins TRBV6-5 and TRBJ1-2; D may be TRBD1 (5 bases). The input for sequencing was peripheral blood, taken on day 0 of AZD1222 vaccination. CDR3 loop: CASSYGRALGYGYTF. The CDR3 DNA reads TGTGCCAGCAGTTACGGCAGGGCTCTTGGCTATGGCTACACCTTC.